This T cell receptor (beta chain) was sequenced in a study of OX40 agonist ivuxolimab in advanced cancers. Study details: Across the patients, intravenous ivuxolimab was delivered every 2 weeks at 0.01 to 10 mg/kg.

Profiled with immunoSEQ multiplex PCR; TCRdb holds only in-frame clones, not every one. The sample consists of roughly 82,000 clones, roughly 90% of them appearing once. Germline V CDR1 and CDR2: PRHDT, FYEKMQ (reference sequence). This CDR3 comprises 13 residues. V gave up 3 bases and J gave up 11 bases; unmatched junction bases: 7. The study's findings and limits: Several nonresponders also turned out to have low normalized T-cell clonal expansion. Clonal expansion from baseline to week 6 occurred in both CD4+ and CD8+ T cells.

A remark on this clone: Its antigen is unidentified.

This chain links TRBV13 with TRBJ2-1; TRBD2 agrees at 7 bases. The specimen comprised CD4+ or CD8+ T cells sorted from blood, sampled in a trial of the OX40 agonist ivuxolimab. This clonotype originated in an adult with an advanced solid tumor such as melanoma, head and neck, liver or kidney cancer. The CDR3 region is CASSFGPGGKQFF. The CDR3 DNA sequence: TGTGCCAGCAGCTTCGGTCCCGGGGGGAAGCAGTTCTTC.